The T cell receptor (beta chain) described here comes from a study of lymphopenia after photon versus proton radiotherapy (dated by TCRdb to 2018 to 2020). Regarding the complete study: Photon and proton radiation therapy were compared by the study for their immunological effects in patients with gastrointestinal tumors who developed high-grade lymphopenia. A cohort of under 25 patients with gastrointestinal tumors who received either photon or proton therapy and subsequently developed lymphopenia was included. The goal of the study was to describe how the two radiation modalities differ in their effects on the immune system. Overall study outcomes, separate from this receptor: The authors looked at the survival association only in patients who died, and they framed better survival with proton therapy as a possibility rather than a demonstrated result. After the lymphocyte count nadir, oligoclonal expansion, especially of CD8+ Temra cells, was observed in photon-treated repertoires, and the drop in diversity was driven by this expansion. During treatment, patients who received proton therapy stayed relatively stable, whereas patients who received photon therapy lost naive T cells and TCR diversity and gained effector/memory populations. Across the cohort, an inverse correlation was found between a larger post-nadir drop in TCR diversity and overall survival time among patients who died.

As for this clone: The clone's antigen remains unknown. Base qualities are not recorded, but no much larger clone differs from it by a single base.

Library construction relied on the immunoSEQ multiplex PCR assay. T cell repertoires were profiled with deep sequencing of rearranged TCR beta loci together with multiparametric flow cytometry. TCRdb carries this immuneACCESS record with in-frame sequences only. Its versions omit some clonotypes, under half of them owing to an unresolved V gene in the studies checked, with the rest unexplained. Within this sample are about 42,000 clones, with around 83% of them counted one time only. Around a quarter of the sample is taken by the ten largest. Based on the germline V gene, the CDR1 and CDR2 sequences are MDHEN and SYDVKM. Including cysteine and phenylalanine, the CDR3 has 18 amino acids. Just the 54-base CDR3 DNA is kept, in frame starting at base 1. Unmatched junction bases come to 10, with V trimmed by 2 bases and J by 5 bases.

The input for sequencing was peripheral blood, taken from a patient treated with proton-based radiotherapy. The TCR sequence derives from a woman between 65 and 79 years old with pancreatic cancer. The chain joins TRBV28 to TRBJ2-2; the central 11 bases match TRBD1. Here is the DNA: TGTGCCAGCAGTTTAGGGACAGGGGGGATACAAATGACCGGGGAGCTGTTTTTT. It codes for CASSLGTGGIQMTGELFF.